This entry describes one TCR beta chain. Its target is unknown. This specimen belongs to a study of graft-versus-host responses after intestinal transplantation. Study at large: Anti-thymocyte globulin induction preceded approximately three years of tacrolimus and steroid maintenance in all recipients. Study-wide results and caveats: Early post-transplant HvG declines showed an association with peak circulating GvH clone levels.

TCRdb's table, derived via immunoSEQ multiplex PCR, lists solely in-frame clones and lacks some. The table records 10,000 to 15,000 clones, roughly 83% of them present only once. CDR1 is SGHDN, CDR2 FVKESK, per germline. This CDR3 spans 13 amino acids. The germline V and J ends were trimmed by 4 bases and 3 bases, with 7 bases remaining between them. This sequence was found in a human patient who received an intestinal transplant, so some T cells may come from the graft donor. Sample: PBMCs, taken around 290 days after intestinal transplant. The rearrangement links TRBV14 to TRBJ1-3; D ambiguous. CDR3 sequence: CASSLGVGNTIYF. CDR3 bases: TGTGCCAGCAGCCTCGGGGTTGGAAACACCATATATTTT.